Below are 31 T cell receptor beta chains sequenced from a single sample in a study of CD8+CD57+ T cells in acquired aplastic anemia. Genomic DNA, serving as template, underwent TCR beta VDJ and CDR3 profiling. TCRdb re-called the reads with MiXCR, one entry per CDR3 protein. The sample lists roughly 58,000 distinct CDR3 sequences; less than 65% were seen once. Sequencing used sorted CD4+, CD8+, or CD8+CD57+ T cells (not recorded which) from PBMCs. The receptors originated from a human donor in good health, serving as a control.

The J gene is TRBJ1-2, the V gene TRBV19, with 8 nucleotides matching TRBD1. The V gene end was trimmed by 3 bases and the J gene end by 0 bases; junction bases not matched to a gene: 3. The length of the CDR3 is 15 residues. Per germline, CDR1 LNHDA and CDR2 SQIVND (reference sequence). The CDR3 DNA follows: TGTGCCAGTAGTATTTCAGGGGGCACTAACTATGGCTACACCTTC. Its translation: CASSISGGTNYGYTF.

In its sample, this clonotype ranks as medium-sized. The gene calls are TRBV24-1 and TRBJ1-5; D is ambiguous. Germline assignment: CDR1 KGHDR and CDR2 SFDVKD. This CDR3 spans 16 amino acids. Trimming took off 9 bases at V and 2 bases at J, with 19 bases between the two ends. This CDR3 is CATLPLAGSGNQPQHF. The CDR3 DNA reads as TGTGCCACCTTACCGTTGGCGGGGTCGGGCAATCAGCCCCAGCATTTT.

Ten or more counts support this clonotype. This chain links TRBV30 with TRBJ2-7, with TRBD2 matching over 9 bases. V shed 2 bases, J shed 2 bases, and the junction held 7 bases outside the gene matches. The germline gives CDR1 GTSNPN, CDR2 SVGIG (reference sequence). This CDR3 comprises 15 residues. In DNA, the CDR3 is TGTGCCTGGAGTCGTGGACTAGCGACCACCTACGAGCAGTACTTC. It is translated as CAWSRGLATTYEQYF.

Notes on this clonotype: A junction end diverges from the germline sequence, so it may reflect a read error. The V and J genes are TRBV15 and TRBJ1-2, with unresolved D. The CDR3 has 14 residues. CDR1 is LNHNV and CDR2 is YYDKDF in the germline V gene (reference sequence). The CDR3 loop is CTTSTGRPYYGYTF. CDR3 nucleotide sequence: TGTACCACCAGCACTGGCAGGCCCTACTATGGCTACACCTTC.

This clonotype appeared a few times. This sequence joins TRBV15 and TRBJ2-7; no clear D. From germline, CDR1 is LNHNV and CDR2 YYDKDF (reference sequence). V lost 0 bases to trimming and J lost 8 bases, with 11 bases between them. This CDR3 region has 13 residues. This CDR3 is CATSRDSDVKQYF. In DNA, the CDR3 is TGTGCCACCAGCAGAGATTCCGACGTAAAGCAGTACTTC.

The rearrangement links TRBV19 to TRBJ2-3; 11 bases are shared with TRBD1. The ends lost 4 bases at V and 6 bases at J; junction bases unmatched: 6. The germline gives CDR1 LNHDA, CDR2 SQIVND (reference sequence). The CDR3 contains 15 residues. The CDR3: CASSKHRDRGDTQYF. The CDR3 coding sequence is TGTGCCAGTAGTAAACACCGGGACAGGGGGGATACGCAGTATTTT.

This clonotype was seen more than once but under ten times. The CDR3 end shows no conserved phenylalanine or tryptophan, and so a read error is likely. J is TRBJ2-5 and V is TRBV10-2, with 8 positions matching TRBD2. Germline V gene data show CDR1 as WSHSY and CDR2 as SAAADI. This CDR3 has 15 residues. CDR3 nucleotide sequence: TGCGCCAGCAGTGATTTAGCGGGGAACCAAGAGGCCCAGTACCTC. Its translation: CASSDLAGNQEAQYL.

The sample holds one count of this clonotype. The chain employs TRBV20-1 and TRBJ2-3; maybe TRBD1 (5 bases). Trimming removed 2 bases from V and 0 bases from J, with 15 bases in between. CDR1 is DFQATT and CDR2 is SNEGSKA in the germline V gene (reference sequence). This CDR3 is 16 amino acids long. The CDR3 protein is CSARSQTSGSTDTQYF. The CDR3 DNA sequence: TGCAGTGCTAGATCCCAAACTTCAGGGAGCACAGATACGCAGTATTTT.

A word on this clonotype: A much larger clone differs by one base, so this may be a read error. The CDR3 here is CACSQEAPTGGDTQYF. DNA for the CDR3: TGTGCCTGCAGCCAAGAGGCTCCGACAGGCGGAGATACGCAGTATTTT. The V call is TRBV3-1, the J call TRBJ2-3, with D possibly being TRBD1 (6 bases). The V gene's germline CDR1 is LGHDT and CDR2 YNNKEL (reference sequence). This CDR3 is 16 amino acids long.

This clonotype has at least ten counts. This chain uses TRBV10-3 with TRBJ2-6, with D possibly being TRBD1 or TRBD2 (6 bases each). The CDR3 has 16 amino acids. Deletions cut 0 bases from V and 2 bases from J, with 8 bases between. CDR1 and CDR2 (germline): ENHRY, SYGVKD. CDR3 nucleotides: TGTGCCATCAGTGAGTCGAGGGGGGCTGGGGCCAACGTCCTGACTTTC. The encoded protein is CAISESRGAGANVLTF.

The chain is built from TRBV15 and TRBJ2-1; a possible D gene is TRBD2 (5 bases). In germline, CDR1 is LNHNV, CDR2 YYDKDF (reference sequence). This CDR3 is built from 15 residues. V lost 2 bases to trimming and J lost 7 bases, with 15 bases between them. The CDR3 here is CATSRPLRRGNEQFF. CDR3 sequence (DNA): TGTGCCACCAGCAGACCTCTCCGCCGGGGAAATGAGCAGTTCTTC.

This rearrangement joins TRBV7-3 to TRBJ2-5, with 8 positions matching TRBD1. J gave up 5 bases and V 0 bases, and 5 bases lay outside the gene matches. CDR3 length: 15 amino acids. Germline V gene data show CDR1 as SGHTA and CDR2 as FQGTGA. The CDR3: CASSLTSGGWETQYF. The CDR3 nucleotides read TGTGCCAGCAGCTTAACATCAGGGGGCTGGGAGACCCAGTACTTC. Full variable domain (outside the CDR3, taken from reference TRBV7-3 and TRBJ2-5): GAGVSQTPSNKVTEKGKYVELRCDPISGHTALYWYRQSLGQGPEFLIYFQGTGAADDSGLPNDRFFAVRPEGSVSTLKIQRTERGDSAVYLCASSLTSGGWETQYFGPGTRLLVL.

The gene calls are TRBV2 and TRBJ2-1, with 10 bases identical to TRBD2. CDR3 length: 16 amino acids. V was clipped by 5 bases and J by 5 bases; unmatched bases: 9. Germline assignment: CDR1 SNHLY and CDR2 FYNNEI. CDR3 nucleotides: TGTGCCAGCAGTACTAGCGGGACGGGGCCCCACAATGAGCAGTTCTTC. It translates to CASSTSGTGPHNEQFF.

V and J are TRBV10-3 and TRBJ1-6, with TRBD1 matching 8 bases. Losses at the gene ends were 6 bases for V and 5 bases for J; bases not matched to a gene: 6. This CDR3 region has 15 residues. Per the germline V gene, CDR1 is ENHRY and CDR2 is SYGVKD. In DNA, the CDR3 is TGTGCCATCAGCCCGGACAGGGTGGATAATTCACCCCTCCACTTT. Amino acid sequence: CAISPDRVDNSPLHF.

CDR3 sequence (DNA): TGTGCCAGCAGTTTAGGGGGAGGGTTGGGACAGAGCTTTAGCGAGCAGTACTTC. Amino acid sequence: CASSLGGGLGQSFSEQYF. The genes are TRBV12-3 or TRBV12-4 and TRBJ2-7; D possibly uses TRBD1 or TRBD2 (7 bases each). V lost 1 base to trimming and J lost 6 bases, with 25 bases between them. This CDR3 is built from 18 residues.

The V and J genes are TRBV24-1 and TRBJ2-6, with a weak D call TRBD1 (6 bases). Germline CDR1 and CDR2: KGHDR and SFDVKD. CDR3 length equals 17 residues. V gave up 7 bases and J gave up 0 bases, with 15 bases separating them. Here the CDR3 DNA reads TGTGCCACCAGCGCCGGGACAACGAGCTCTGGGGCCAACGTCCTGACTTTC. Its protein is CATSAGTTSSGANVLTF.

V gene TRBV15 combines with J gene TRBJ1-1; D is possibly TRBD1 (6 bases). The CDR3 contains 15 residues. Per the germline V gene, CDR1 is LNHNV and CDR2 is YYDKDF (reference sequence). Between the trimmed V and J ends, which lost 0 bases and 7 bases, there was a span of 15 bases. The DNA of the CDR3 is TGTGCCACCAGCAGAGATGGGTCAGGGGATAGTGAAGCTTTCTTT. Encoded protein: CATSRDGSGDSEAFF.

J is TRBJ1-1 and V is TRBV20-1; no reliable D call. Germline V gene data show CDR1 as DFQATT and CDR2 as SNEGSKA (reference sequence). The CDR3 loop spans 13 amino acids. The V and J ends lost 1 base and 2 bases respectively, with 8 bases between them. CDR3 sequence: CSARVGGNTEAFF. The CDR3 region has the DNA TGCAGTGCTAGAGTCGGCGGAAACACTGAAGCTTTCTTT.

The genes are TRBV30 and TRBJ2-3, with no clear D. Trimming took off 3 bases at V and 3 bases at J, with 4 bases between the two ends. Germline V gene lookup returns CDR1 GTSNPN and CDR2 SVGIG (reference sequence). This CDR3 is built from 11 residues. DNA for the CDR3: TGTGCCTGGAGACGAACAGATACGCAGTATTTT. Translating it yields CAWRRTDTQYF.

As regards this clonotype: It may be a read error: a sequence one base away is much more abundant. The chain uses TRBV9 and TRBJ1-1; D is uncertain. Looked up from germline, CDR1 is SGDLS and CDR2 is YYNGEE. The CDR3 contains 13 residues. In DNA, the CDR3 is TGTGCCAACAGCGTAGATTCCAACACTGAAGCTTTCTTT. As protein: CANSVDSNTEAFF.

The chain recombines TRBV29-1 with TRBJ2-5, with D possibly being TRBD2 (5 bases). Germline V gene data show CDR1 as SQVTM and CDR2 as ANQGSEA. The ends were cut back, 6 bases at V and 4 bases at J, with 15 bases in the middle. The CDR3 runs 13 residues. The CDR3 DNA is TGCAGCGTCCTGGGAGTGAGGGTAGAGACCCAGTACTTC. Translating gives CSVLGVRVETQYF.

This clonotype was recorded many times. CDR3 bases: TGTGCCAGCAGCTCTCGACTAGCGGGGAAAAAAGTCTACGAGCAGTACTTC. Translation gives CASSSRLAGKKVYEQYF. The V and J genes are TRBV7-6 and TRBJ2-7; TRBD2 aligns across 11 bases. Losses at the gene ends were 4 bases for V and 3 bases for J; bases not matched to a gene: 11. The length of the CDR3 is 17 residues. Looked up from germline, CDR1 is SGHVS and CDR2 is FNYEAQ.

This clonotype was seen only a few times. This chain connects TRBV19 to TRBJ2-7; weak D call: TRBD1 (5 bases). Deletions cut 5 bases from V and 3 bases from J, with 11 bases between. The CDR3 consists of 13 residues. In germline, CDR1 is LNHDA, CDR2 SQIVND (reference sequence). The CDR3 DNA sequence: TGTGCCAGTAGTGGGGCACCCGGCTACGAGCAGTACTTC. It translates to CASSGAPGYEQYF.

The chain has TRBV25-1 and TRBJ2-7; 10 bases are shared with TRBD1. Germline V gene sequence: CDR1 MGHDK, CDR2 SYGVNS. Trimming cost V 5 bases and J 6 bases; bases outside gene matches: 7. CDR3 length: 14 residues. The chain's CDR3 is CASSNRGTGAEQYF. DNA for the CDR3: TGTGCCAGCAGTAATCGAGGGACAGGGGCCGAGCAGTACTTC.

This clonotype showed up many times. This sequence joins TRBV20-1 and TRBJ2-1; 11 bases map to TRBD2. J was trimmed by 2 bases and V by 6 bases; bases with no gene match: 12. The CDR3 is 17 amino acids. CDR1 is DFQATT, CDR2 SNEGSKA, per germline (reference sequence). CDR3: CSAPTSGRGGAYNEQFF. CDR3 coding DNA: TGCAGTGCCCCAACTAGCGGGAGAGGGGGGGCCTACAATGAGCAGTTCTTC.

V gene TRBV7-9 combines with J gene TRBJ1-3; D uncertain. CDR1 is SEHNR and CDR2 is FQNEAQ in the germline V gene (reference sequence). This CDR3 region has 14 residues. V was clipped by 0 bases and J by 4 bases, with 7 bases between them. The CDR3 sequence: CASSLAIAGNTIYF. The CDR3 nucleotides are TGTGCCAGCAGCTTAGCAATAGCCGGAAACACCATATATTTT.

As concerns this clonotype: It is likely a read error, because the conserved phenylalanine at the end of the CDR3 is missing. The DNA is omitted, as the CDR3 cannot be located on it reliably, and the CDR3 follows TCRdb's listing. The chain employs TRBV7-6 and TRBJ1-2; TRBD1, the table's D call, lacks a check against the DNA. From germline, CDR1 is SGHVS and CDR2 FNYEAQ. The CDR3 region is 8 residues in length, termini included. This chain's CDR3 is CASSQNGQ.

This clonotype occurred many times. The genes are TRBV5-6 and TRBJ1-2; no clear D gene. Looked up from germline, CDR1 is SGHDT and CDR2 is YYEEEE. The CDR3 sequence is 13 residues long. V dropped 2 bases and J dropped 2 bases, with 7 bases sitting between them. The chain's CDR3 is CASSFFNNYGYTF. The CDR3 DNA sequence: TGTGCCAGCAGCTTTTTCAACAACTATGGCTACACCTTC.

The chain recombines TRBV5-1 with TRBJ1-1; the match to TRBD1 covers 10 bases. Germline lookup yields CDR1 SGHRS and CDR2 YFSETQ. With 0 bases clipped from V and 5 bases from J, the junction kept 7 bases outside the gene matches. The CDR3 has 16 amino acids. CDR3 region: CASSLDPGTGETEAFF. Written as DNA, the CDR3 is TGCGCCAGCAGCTTGGACCCTGGGACAGGGGAGACTGAAGCTTTCTTT.

V and J are TRBV7-7 and TRBJ2-2, with D tentatively TRBD1 (6 bases). The germline gives CDR1 SSHAT, CDR2 FNYEAQ (reference sequence). CDR3 length equals 14 residues. Trimming left V 5 bases short and J 5 bases short, with 12 bases between. CDR3 sequence reads: CASSQDSGTGELFF. The CDR3 DNA reads TGTGCCAGCAGCCAGGACAGTGGGACCGGGGAGCTGTTTTTT.

This clonotype occurred many times. The chain carries TRBV20-1 and TRBJ1-6; a possible D gene is TRBD1 (5 bases). The CDR3 loop spans 13 amino acids. The ends were cut back, 6 bases at V and 5 bases at J, with 11 bases in the middle. The germline CDR1 and CDR2 sequences are DFQATT and SNEGSKA (reference sequence). The CDR3 region is CSALQAHNSPLHF. CDR3 coding DNA: TGCAGTGCCTTACAGGCCCATAATTCACCCCTCCACTTT.